These 9 T cell receptor beta chains originate from one sample sequenced in a study of blood T cell repertoires in COVID-19. Generated by immunoSEQ multiplex PCR, the TCRdb table keeps only in-frame clones and is missing some. This sample carries about 310,000 clones, about 90% of them seen once, and the ten largest clones take under 1.1%. What was sequenced was peripheral blood. The receptors derive from a woman aged 40 to 55 with COVID-19, enrolled during active disease.

This chain uses TRBV27 with TRBJ2-3, with D hard to call. This CDR3 has 12 residues. Trimming took 5 bases from V and 2 from J, leaving 5 bases between them. CDR1 is MNHEY and CDR2 is SMNVEV in the germline V gene (reference sequence). The CDR3 DNA is TGTGCCAGCAGTCCTAACACAGATACGCAGTATTTT. It translates to CASSPNTDTQYF.

This sequence joins TRBV2 and TRBJ2-1; 9 nucleotides align to TRBD1. Per germline, CDR1 SNHLY and CDR2 FYNNEI. The CDR3 length is 15 residues. The V gene end was trimmed by 7 bases and the J gene end by 6 bases; junction bases not matched to a gene: 10. CDR3 sequence reads: CASTLTGGTSNEQFF. Written as DNA, the CDR3 is TGTGCCAGCACCCTGACAGGGGGTACCTCCAATGAGCAGTTCTTC.

The rearrangement joins TRBV2 to TRBJ2-1; 7 bases align to TRBD1. The CDR3 is 13 residues long. Unmatched junction bases numbered 9, after V lost 4 bases and J lost 12 bases. Germline V CDR1 and CDR2: SNHLY, FYNNEI. CDR3: CASSGETGRLQFF. The CDR3 coding sequence is TGTGCCAGCAGTGGGGAGACAGGGAGATTGCAGTTCTTC.

This chain connects TRBV30 to TRBJ1-3, with D possibly matching TRBD1 (6 bases). V was pared by 2 bases and J by 0 bases, with 8 bases between. This CDR3 is built from 14 residues. Germline CDR1 GTSNPN, CDR2 SVGIG (reference sequence). This CDR3 reads CAWSTGSSGNTIYF. The CDR3 bases are TGTGCCTGGAGTACAGGGAGCTCTGGAAACACCATATATTTT.

V gene TRBV5-1 combines with J gene TRBJ1-2, with TRBD1 identical over 7 bases. The CDR3 totals 13 residues. The ends lost 3 bases at V and 10 bases at J; junction bases unmatched: 9. Germline-derived CDR1 and CDR2 are SGHRS and YFSETQ. The CDR3 sequence is CASSSDRTMNYTF. The DNA for the CDR3 is TGCGCCAGCAGCTCGGACAGGACAATGAACTACACCTTC.

The chain is built from TRBV6-2 or TRBV6-3 and TRBJ2-2; 8 bases map to TRBD2. V trimming: 0 bases; J trimming: 4 bases; junction bases outside the gene matches: 7. The CDR3 covers 17 residues. Per the germline V gene, CDR1 is MNHEY and CDR2 is SVGEGT. CDR3 in amino acids: CASSYSVAGSVTGELFF. The CDR3 coding sequence is TGTGCCAGCAGTTACTCGGTAGCGGGGTCGGTCACCGGGGAGCTGTTTTTT.

Comments on this clone: This CDR3 is also generated by other DNA sequences in the sample. The rearrangement joins TRBV5-1 to TRBJ1-1; D is unclear. This CDR3 has 14 residues. Germline V gene sequence: CDR1 SGHRS, CDR2 YFSETQ. Trimming cost V 0 bases and J 2 bases, with 8 bases left between them. The CDR3, as DNA: TGCGCCAGCAGCTTGGATCGGGGAAACACTGAAGCTTTCTTT. Translation: CASSLDRGNTEAFF.

A single count supports this clone. This sequence joins TRBV9 and TRBJ2-1, with 12 nucleotides matching TRBD2. Germline CDR1 and CDR2: SGDLS and YYNGEE. Trimming cost V 0 bases and J 9 bases; bases outside gene matches: 10. The CDR3 spans 17 residues. This CDR3 reads CASSVVPLAGGPSEQFF. The DNA of the CDR3 is TGTGCCAGCAGCGTAGTCCCCCTAGCGGGAGGGCCCTCTGAGCAGTTCTTC.

The chain links TRBV6-6 to TRBJ1-1; the match to TRBD1 covers 8 bases. V lost 2 bases, J lost 0 bases, and 5 bases stayed unmatched. This CDR3 region has 16 residues. CDR1 is MNHNY, CDR2 SVGAGI, per germline (reference sequence). CDR3 coding DNA: TGTGCCAGCAGTTACGGGACAGGCGCTTTGAACACTGAAGCTTTCTTT. As protein: CASSYGTGALNTEAFF.